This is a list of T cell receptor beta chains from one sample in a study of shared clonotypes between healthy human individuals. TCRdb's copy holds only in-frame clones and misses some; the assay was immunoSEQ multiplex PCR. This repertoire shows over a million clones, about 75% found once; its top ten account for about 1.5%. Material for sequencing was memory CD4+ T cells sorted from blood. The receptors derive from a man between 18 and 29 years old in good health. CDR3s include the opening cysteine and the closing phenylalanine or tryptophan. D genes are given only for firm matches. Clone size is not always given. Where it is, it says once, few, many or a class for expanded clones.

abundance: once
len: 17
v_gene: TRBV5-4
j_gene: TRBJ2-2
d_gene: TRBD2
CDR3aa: CASSPSLTSSSTGELFF
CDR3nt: TGTGCCAGCAGCCCATCACTGACTAGCTCCTCCACCGGGGAGCTGTTTTTT

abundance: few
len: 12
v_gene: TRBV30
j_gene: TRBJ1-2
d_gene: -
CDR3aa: CAWSDSHYGYTF
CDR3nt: TGTGCCTGGAGTGACAGTCACTATGGCTACACCTTC

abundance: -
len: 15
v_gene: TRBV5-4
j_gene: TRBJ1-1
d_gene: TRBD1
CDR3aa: CASSFRDRGSTEAFF
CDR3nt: TGTGCCAGCAGCTTTCGGGACAGGGGTAGCACTGAAGCTTTCTTT

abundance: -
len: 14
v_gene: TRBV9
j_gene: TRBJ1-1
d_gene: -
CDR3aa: CASSVALTNTEAFF
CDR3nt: TGTGCCAGCAGCGTGGCCCTCACGAACACTGAAGCTTTCTTT

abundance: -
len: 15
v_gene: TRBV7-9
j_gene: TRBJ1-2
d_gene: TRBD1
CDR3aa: CASSIKTGSFDGYTF
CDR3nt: TGTGCCAGCAGCATTAAGACAGGGAGTTTCGATGGCTACACCTTC

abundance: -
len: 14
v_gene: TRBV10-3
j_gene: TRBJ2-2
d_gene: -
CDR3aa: CAISDNQNTGELFF
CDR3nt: TGTGCCATCAGTGACAATCAGAACACCGGGGAGCTGTTTTTT

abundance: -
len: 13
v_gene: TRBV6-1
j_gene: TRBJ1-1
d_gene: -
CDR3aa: CASGLELNTEAFF
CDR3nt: TGTGCCAGTGGGCTGGAGCTGAACACTGAAGCTTTCTTT

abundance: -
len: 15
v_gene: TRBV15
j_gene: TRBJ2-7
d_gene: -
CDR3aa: CATSREHREAYEQYF
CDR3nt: TGTGCCACCAGCAGAGAGCACAGGGAGGCCTACGAGCAGTACTTC

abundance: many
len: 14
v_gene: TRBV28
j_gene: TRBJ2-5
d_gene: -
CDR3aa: CASRPPGGGATQYF
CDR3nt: TGTGCCAGCAGACCCCCTGGAGGGGGTGCGACCCAGTACTTC

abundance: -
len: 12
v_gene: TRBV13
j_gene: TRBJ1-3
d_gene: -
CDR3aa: CASSFGWDTIYF
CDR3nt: TGTGCCAGCAGCTTTGGCTGGGACACCATATATTTT

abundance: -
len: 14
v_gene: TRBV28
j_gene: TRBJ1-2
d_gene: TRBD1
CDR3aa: CASSLPTGNYGYTF
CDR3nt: TGTGCCAGCAGTTTACCGACAGGGAACTATGGCTACACCTTC

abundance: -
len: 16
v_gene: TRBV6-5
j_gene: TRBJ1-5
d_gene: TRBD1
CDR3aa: CASSSTGSYSNQPQHF
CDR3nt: TGTGCCAGCAGTTCGACAGGGTCTTATAGCAATCAGCCCCAGCATTTT

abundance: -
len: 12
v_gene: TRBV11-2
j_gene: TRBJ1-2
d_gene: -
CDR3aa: CASSPSGAGYTF
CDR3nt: TGTGCCAGCAGCCCCTCAGGAGCTGGCTACACCTTC

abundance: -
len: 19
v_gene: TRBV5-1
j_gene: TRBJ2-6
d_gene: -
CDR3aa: CASSLSRGEGNSGANVLTF
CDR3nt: TGCGCCAGCAGCTTGTCCAGGGGGGAGGGCAACTCTGGGGCCAACGTCCTGACTTTC

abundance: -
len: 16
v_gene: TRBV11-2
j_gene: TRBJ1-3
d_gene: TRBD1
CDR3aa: CASRNNRGGSGNTIYF
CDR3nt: TGTGCCAGCAGGAATAACAGGGGAGGCTCTGGAAACACCATATATTTT

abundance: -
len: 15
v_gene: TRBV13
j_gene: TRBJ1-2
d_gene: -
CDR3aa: CASSSFGLINYGYTF
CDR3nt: TGTGCCAGCAGTTCGTTCGGACTGATTAACTATGGCTACACCTTC

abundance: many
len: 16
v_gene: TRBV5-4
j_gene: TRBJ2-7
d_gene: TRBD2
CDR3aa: CASSWGSGRAIYEQYF
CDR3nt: TGTGCCAGCAGCTGGGGGAGCGGGAGGGCCATCTACGAGCAGTACTTC

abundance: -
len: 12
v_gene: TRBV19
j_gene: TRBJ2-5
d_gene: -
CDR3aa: CASSNPSETQYF
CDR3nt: TGTGCCAGTAGTAACCCTTCAGAGACCCAGTACTTC

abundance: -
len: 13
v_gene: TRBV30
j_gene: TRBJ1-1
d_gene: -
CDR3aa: CAWMPGKNTEAFF
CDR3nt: TGTGCCTGGATGCCAGGTAAAAACACTGAAGCTTTCTTT

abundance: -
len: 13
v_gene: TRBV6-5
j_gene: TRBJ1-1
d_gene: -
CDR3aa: CASNLQWNTEAFF
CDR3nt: TGTGCCAGCAACCTCCAGTGGAACACTGAAGCTTTCTTT

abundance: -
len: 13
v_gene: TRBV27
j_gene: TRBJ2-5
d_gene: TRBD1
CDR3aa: CASRSTGVETQYF
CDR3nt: TGTGCCAGCAGGTCCACAGGGGTAGAGACCCAGTACTTC

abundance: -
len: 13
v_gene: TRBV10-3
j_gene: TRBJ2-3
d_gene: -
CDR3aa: CAISDPAPDTQYF
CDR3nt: TGTGCCATCAGTGACCCCGCCCCAGATACGCAGTATTTT

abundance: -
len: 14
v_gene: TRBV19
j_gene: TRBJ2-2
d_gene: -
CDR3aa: CASRATGSTGELFF
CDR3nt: TGTGCCAGTAGGGCCACAGGGTCCACCGGGGAGCTGTTTTTT

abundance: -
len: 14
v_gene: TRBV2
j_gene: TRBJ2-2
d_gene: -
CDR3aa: CASSGRHNTGELFF
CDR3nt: TGTGCCAGCAGTGGTCGCCACAACACCGGGGAGCTGTTTTTT

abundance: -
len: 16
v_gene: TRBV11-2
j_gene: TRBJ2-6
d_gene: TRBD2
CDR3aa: CASSLGGGAGANVLTF
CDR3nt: TGTGCCAGCAGCTTAGGCGGGGGGGCTGGGGCCAACGTCCTGACTTTC

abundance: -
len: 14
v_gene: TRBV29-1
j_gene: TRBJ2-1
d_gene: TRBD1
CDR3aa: CSDSQGAYLDEQFF
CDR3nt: TGCAGCGACTCACAGGGGGCATATTTGGATGAGCAGTTCTTC

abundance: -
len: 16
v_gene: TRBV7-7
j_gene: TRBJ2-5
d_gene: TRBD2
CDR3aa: CASSLAASGSIKTQYF
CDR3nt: TGTGCTAGCAGCTTAGCGGCTAGCGGGAGTATAAAGACCCAGTACTTC

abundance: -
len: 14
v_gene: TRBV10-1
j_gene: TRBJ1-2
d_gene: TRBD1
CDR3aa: CALRGTGCHYGYTF
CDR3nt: TGCGCCCTGCGTGGGACAGGGTGCCACTATGGCTACACCTTC